The present entry profiles one T cell receptor (beta chain) with its context. What it binds is unknown. Germline loops: CDR1 ENHRY, CDR2 SYGVKD. Trimming cost V 0 bases and J 8 bases; bases outside gene matches: 12. There are 17 residues in the CDR3. This sample is drawn from a study of siplizumab effects on memory and regulatory T cells. Generated by immunoSEQ multiplex PCR, the TCRdb table keeps only in-frame clones and is missing some. The table records about 91,000 clones, about 96% of them present only once. Study outcomes and limitations: The mean Treg-derived percentage of mappable alloreactive CD4+ clones was roughly 69% with siplizumab compared with about 27% in controls. Alloreactive sequences traceable to unstimulated CD4+ memory cells declined significantly under siplizumab. Proof of suppressive function in proliferating Tregs from siplizumab cultures was not established. Of the alloreactive clones, only a minor fraction mapped to unstimulated subsets.

Sequenced material: naive CD4+ T cells sorted from blood. This receptor was identified in a human donor in good health. The V gene is TRBV10-3, the J gene TRBJ1-2; 10 nucleotides align to TRBD1. Here the CDR3 reads CAISESEGQGRYWGYTF. The CDR3 region has the DNA TGTGCCATCAGTGAGTCGGAGGGACAGGGGAGATATTGGGGCTACACCTTC.